A selection of T cell receptor beta chains follows, all from one sample in a study of blood T cell repertoires in COVID-19. This table comes from immunoSEQ multiplex PCR, and its TCRdb copy is limited to in-frame clones, with some not included. The repertoire includes 450,000 to 500,000 clones, roughly 85% of them detected once, and approximately 2.9% sits in the top ten. The source material was peripheral blood. The receptors shown here come from a human donor in a cohort sampled during active COVID-19. Each CDR3 is given with its conserved first and last residue. A D gene is named only where the DNA matches it firmly. Clone sizes are given selectively: once, few, many, or a class where the clone is expanded.

TGTGCCAGCAGAGCGACAGGGAACTATGGCTACACCTTC,CASRATGNYGYTF,13,TRBV6-5,TRBD1,-,TRBJ1-2
TGTGCCACCAGTGATTGGGAGACAGGGTCTCAAGAGACCCAGTACTTC,CATSDWETGSQETQYF,16,TRBV24-1,TRBD1,-,TRBJ2-5
TGTGCCAGCAGCCAGACTAGCGGGAGACGCCATGAGCAGTTCTTC,CASSQTSGRRHEQFF,15,TRBV28,TRBD2,-,TRBJ2-1
TGCGCCAGCAGTGACCCCACAGGGCTTGACGTAGATGGCTACACCTTC,CASSDPTGLDVDGYTF,16,TRBV10-1,-,few,TRBJ1-2
TGTGCCAGCAGCCCCGGGCGAGGGGGCGCAGATACGCAGTATTTT,CASSPGRGGADTQYF,15,TRBV7-2,TRBD1,-,TRBJ2-3
TGCGCCAGCAGCCAGGGGATGGGAGGTATCGACGAGCAGTACTTC,CASSQGMGGIDEQYF,15,TRBV4-1,-,once,TRBJ2-7
TGTGCCAGCAGCCAGAAACAGGGAGGGTTCAATGAGCAGTTCTTC,CASSQKQGGFNEQFF,15,TRBV7-3,-,few,TRBJ2-1
TGCAGCGTTGAAGAACCCGCAGGGGGGTCAGGGCAGTTCTTC,CSVEEPAGGSGQFF,14,TRBV29-1,-,-,TRBJ2-1
TGTGCCAGCAGTTCCCACACCGGGACAGCGTTAGTTAGCAATCAGCCCCAGCATTTT,CASSSHTGTALVSNQPQHF,19,TRBV28,TRBD1,-,TRBJ1-5
TGCGCCAGCAGCTCAGGCGGGAGGGGGTACAATGAGCAGTTCTTC,CASSSGGRGYNEQFF,15,TRBV5-1,TRBD2,-,TRBJ2-1
TGTGCCATCAGTGGCACGGGACAGGGGAGAACTGAAGCTTTCTTT,CAISGTGQGRTEAFF,15,TRBV10-3,TRBD1,-,TRBJ1-1
TGCGCCAGCAGCCAAGATCGGGTCACAGGGGGCTTTGAAGAGACCCAGTACTTC,CASSQDRVTGGFEETQYF,18,TRBV4-1,TRBD1,-,TRBJ2-5
TGTGCCAGCGGTAGCGGGGCTAGCGGCACAGATACGCAGTATTTT,CASGSGASGTDTQYF,15,TRBV7-3,TRBD2,-,TRBJ2-3
TGCAGCGTTTGTGACAGGGGGCGGGATGAAAAACTGTTTTTT,CSVCDRGRDEKLFF,14,TRBV29-1,TRBD1,-,TRBJ1-4
TGCAGCGTGACCACAGGGGGCGGTCAGCCCCAGCATTTT,CSVTTGGGQPQHF,13,TRBV29-1,TRBD1,-,TRBJ1-5
TGCGCCAGCAGCTTTGGGAGTGAAGCTTTCTTT,CASSFGSEAFF,11,TRBV5-1,-,-,TRBJ1-1
TGTGCCAGTAGTTCCAGGGGGAGGATAGCTTTCTTT,CASSSRGRIAFF,12,TRBV19,TRBD1,-,TRBJ1-1
TGTGCCAGCAGCTACAGACAGGCAAATAATTACTACAATGAGCAGTTCTTC,CASSYRQANNYYNEQFF,17,TRBV11-2,-,-,TRBJ2-1
TGCAGCGTTGAACTTCGCGGGATATGGAACACTGAAGCTTTCTTT,CSVELRGIWNTEAFF,15,TRBV29-1,-,few,TRBJ1-1
TGTGCCAGCAGCCCGGAGGGACTAGCGGGAGGCGGGGGTGAGCAGTTCTTC,CASSPEGLAGGGGEQFF,17,TRBV4-2,TRBD2,-,TRBJ2-1
TGTGCCAGCAGCTTAGAGGGGGCCTCTGGGGCCAACGTCCTGACTTTC,CASSLEGASGANVLTF,16,TRBV7-2,TRBD1,-,TRBJ2-6
TGCAGTGCGAGTGGACTAGCGGGAGGGCCTGGGGAGACCCAGTACTTC,CSASGLAGGPGETQYF,16,TRBV20-1,TRBD2,-,TRBJ2-5
TGTGCCAGCAGCTTAGCGTCCAACAGGGTTCCTGGGGAAAAACTGTTTTTT,CASSLASNRVPGEKLFF,17,TRBV7-8,-,-,TRBJ1-4
TGTGCCACCAGTGACCCTCCGGGACTAGCGGAGGAGACCCAGTACTTC,CATSDPPGLAEETQYF,16,TRBV24-1,TRBD2,-,TRBJ2-5
TGTGCCAGCAGTTTTAGGGACAGGGCTTTTAATGAGCAGTTCTTC,CASSFRDRAFNEQFF,15,TRBV28,TRBD1,few,TRBJ2-1
TGCGCCAGCAGCCAAGGGGACTCTCGCTACGAGCAGTACTTC,CASSQGDSRYEQYF,14,TRBV4-1,-,-,TRBJ2-7
TGTGCCTGGAGCCCCGGGGCGGGAAGGGGACTTTTGAGCAAAAACATTCAGTACTTC,CAWSPGAGRGLLSKNIQYF,19,TRBV30,-,-,TRBJ2-4
TGTGCCAGCAGCCCGGACAGGGGGCGCGTCACCGGGGAGCTGTTTTTT,CASSPDRGRVTGELFF,16,TRBV5-6,TRBD1,-,TRBJ2-2
TGCGCCAGCAGCAAGGGGGACAGATTGAACACTGAAGCTTTCTTT,CASSKGDRLNTEAFF,15,TRBV5-1,TRBD1,-,TRBJ1-1
TGCGCCAGCAGCTTGGTAGGGGGCAATTCACCCCTCCACTTT,CASSLVGGNSPLHF,14,TRBV5-1,TRBD1,-,TRBJ1-6
TGTGCCAGCAGTCCCCTACCGGGAGGGGAGAGGACCCAGTACTTC,CASSPLPGGERTQYF,15,TRBV6-5,TRBD2,-,TRBJ2-5
TGTGCCAGTAGTAGCAACAGGGGGTCCATGTGGCGCGAGCAGTACTTC,CASSSNRGSMWREQYF,16,TRBV19,TRBD1,-,TRBJ2-7
TGTGCCATCAGTGATCGACAGGGGGAAGCTTTCTTT,CAISDRQGEAFF,12,TRBV10-3,TRBD1,few,TRBJ1-1
TGTGCCAGCAGCCAAGCTTCCCAGGGCACCTATGGCTACACCTTC,CASSQASQGTYGYTF,15,TRBV3-1/TRBV3-2,-,once,TRBJ1-2
TGTGCCAGCAGCTTGGCCAGGTCGGGAGGTTCAAAGGCCGGGGAGCTGTTTTTT,CASSLARSGGSKAGELFF,18,TRBV5-4,TRBD2,-,TRBJ2-2
TGTGCCACCAGCAGTGCTAATTATGGCTACACCTTC,CATSSANYGYTF,12,TRBV15,-,-,TRBJ1-2
TGTGCCAGCAGTCGCGGGGGGCTATACGAGCAGTACTTC,CASSRGGLYEQYF,13,TRBV6-5,TRBD2,-,TRBJ2-7
TGTGCCAGCAGCCAAGATGGGGGGTCTGGAAACACCATATATTTT,CASSQDGGSGNTIYF,15,TRBV4-2,-,-,TRBJ1-3
TGTGCCAGCAGCACAGGGGGCTTCGGCACTGAAGCTTTCTTT,CASSTGGFGTEAFF,14,TRBV6-6,TRBD1,-,TRBJ1-1
TGTGCCAGCAGTTACATGTCTGGGGGGACTGAAAAACTGTTTTTT,CASSYMSGGTEKLFF,15,TRBV6-5,-,once,TRBJ1-4
TGCGCCAGCAGCTTGGAGGTAGGGAGTAACACTGAAGCTTTCTTT,CASSLEVGSNTEAFF,15,TRBV5-1,-,many,TRBJ1-1
TGTGCCAGCTCACCGGGAGGGATTGGAAACACCATATATTTT,CASSPGGIGNTIYF,14,TRBV18,-,-,TRBJ1-3
TGTGCCAGCAGCCCTCCGGGGGGCGGTGAGAAGACCCAGTACTTC,CASSPPGGGEKTQYF,15,TRBV7-2,-,few,TRBJ2-5
TGTGCCAGCAGCCCCGGGTGGGGGACAGGCATTGAAGCTTTCTTT,CASSPGWGTGIEAFF,15,TRBV9,TRBD1,-,TRBJ1-1
TGTGCCAGCAGGAGAGGGTATACCAACTACGAGCAGTACTTC,CASRRGYTNYEQYF,14,TRBV27,-,once,TRBJ2-7
TGTGCCAGCAGCTTAACGGGGGGTTCGAGCGATGGCTACACCTTC,CASSLTGGSSDGYTF,15,TRBV7-3,-,-,TRBJ1-2
TGCGCCAGCAGCCCCTTACAGTCCTCTGGAAACACCATATATTTT,CASSPLQSSGNTIYF,15,TRBV5-1,-,-,TRBJ1-3
TGTGCCATCAGTGCCGGGACAGGCTTCTCCTATGGCTACACCTTC,CAISAGTGFSYGYTF,15,TRBV10-3,TRBD1,once,TRBJ1-2
TGCGCCAGCAGCTTGACAGCGGGGGCTGGAACCGGGGAGCTGTTTTTT,CASSLTAGAGTGELFF,16,TRBV5-1,TRBD2,-,TRBJ2-2
TGTGCCAGCGGGGGACACCGACTGTACCAAGAGACCCAGTACTTC,CASGGHRLYQETQYF,15,TRBV3-1/TRBV3-2,-,-,TRBJ2-5
TGTGCCACCAGCAGAGATAGGTTCCCGGGGACTGAAGCTTTCTTT,CATSRDRFPGTEAFF,15,TRBV15,-,many,TRBJ1-1
TGTGCCAGCAGCCCAGAGGGTAGCGGGAGTTCGAATGAGCAGTTCTTC,CASSPEGSGSSNEQFF,16,TRBV9,TRBD2,-,TRBJ2-1
TGTGCCAGCAGCCGGACTAGCGTCGACACCGGGGAGCTGTTTTTT,CASSRTSVDTGELFF,15,TRBV5-4,TRBD2,few,TRBJ2-2